This record concerns one TCR beta chain sequence. It has no known antigen specificity. Qualities for individual bases were not recorded, and no much larger clone is one base off. This sample is part of a study of early stage breast cancer tumors (dated by TCRdb to about 2017). Study-wide context: Of the roughly 17 invasive breast tumors, roughly eleven were found to be estrogen receptor-positive, progesterone receptor-positive and HER2-negative. A total of about 2.9 million templates, representing roughly 1,100,000 unique clonotypes, were detected across all samples. Of the roughly twelve ER+/PR+/HER2- tumors, eight were classified as invasive ductal carcinomas and four as invasive lobular carcinomas. On average, each sample got approximately 9.8-fold read coverage.

Each sample was amplified as two independent genomic DNA replicates: about 0.54 ug for blood and around 1.5 ug for tumor or normal breast. TCRB sequencing of genomic DNA was carried out with the ImmunoSeq Intro kit according to the manufacturer's instructions. Multiplex PCR was run for roughly 29 cycles using proprietary primers and spike-in control sequences for absolute quantification. Single-end 150-bp reads were used to sequence an 87-bp fragment spanning the CDR3 plus the flanking V and J genes. Each lane of an Illumina MiSeq using version 3.0 chemistry carried seven multiplexed samples, with two replicates per sample. As for the original processing: Raw data were processed by the vendor's proprietary pipeline, with both replicates merged into one result per sample. A clonotype was defined as productive rearrangements that share the same V-gene family, CDR3 amino acid sequence and J-gene segment. Clonality was calculated as 1 minus the normalized Shannon entropy (Pielou evenness) of TCRB abundances. T cell density was estimated by dividing total templates by the number of input cells inferred from the DNA input amount. Recon with default parameters was used to estimate total repertoire diversity and clonality. A clonotype counted as tumor-enriched if its abundance in tumor exceeded 0.1% and was at least 32-fold higher than its abundance in normal breast. TCRdb obtained this table from immuneACCESS and retained in-frame rearrangements with V and J assigned. These tables miss some clones; where compared with another copy, unresolved V genes account for less than half of the shortfall, and the remainder is unexplained. V, J and clone size reflect that table, while D and trimming were determined from the DNA. This sample lists around 25,000 clones; 55% to 80% were detected once. Of the sample, just under 10% falls within the top ten clones.

Paper-wide results and their limitations: Enriched TCRB sequences shared across patients were found to be mostly commonly generated sequences that were unlikely to play an important role in the tumor microenvironment. Roughly 2.5-fold higher T cell density and higher clonality were observed in tumors than in adjacent normal breast tissue. Because the cohort was small, analysis by tumor subtype was not possible. Repertoires from blood and normal breast were more alike than repertoires from blood and tumor, and in 14 of 16 patients, comparing each tissue with blood separated tumor from normal. Sequencing bulk genomic DNA from unsorted cells could not capture chain pairing or functional markers like CD4, CD8 and FOXP3.

About 18-50 mg of tumor tissue was diced and typically yielded more than 2.5 ug of DNA. The study profiled bulk TCR beta-chain repertoires in matched peripheral blood, tumor and adjacent normal breast tissue taken from some 17 patients with early-stage breast cancer. After resection, visually identified tumor tissue was excised and placed in prechilled RNAlater. Tumor tissue (about 20-55 mg) was diced and then homogenized with a TissueLyser II in RLTplus buffer containing beta-mercaptoethanol and antifoaming agent. Genomic DNA was extracted with the Qiagen AllPrep DNA/RNA Mini kit. This clonotype originated in a person in their sixties or seventies with breast cancer. The sample comprised breast tumor tissue.

The nucleotide sequence reads TGTGCCAGCAGCTTAGATGGCGGCAGGGAAGAGACCCAGTACTTC. Its translation is CASSLDGGREETQYF. This chain is built from TRBV11-3 and TRBJ2-5; the D gene is possibly TRBD1, with 5 bases matching. Cut back by 0 bases and 3 bases, the V and J ends lie 11 bases apart. The CDR3 has 15 amino acids, counting the end cysteine and phenylalanine. Only CDR3 DNA remains: 45 bases, in frame from the first base. CDR1 SGHNT and CDR2 YENEEA are derived from the germline V gene.